Listed here are 9 T cell receptor beta chains from one sample, sequenced in a study of identical twins. TCRdb used MiXCR to reprocess the 5' RACE reads, holding one entry per CDR3 protein. Among some 210,000 distinct CDR3 sequences listed, 15% were seen once. In addition, the sample was reused for a study of T cells expressing NK-cell markers.

The sample consisted of CD8+ T cells sorted from blood. The receptors here all came from a woman under 30 in good health.

The chain links TRBV4-3 to TRBJ2-1; no clear D. This CDR3 has 15 amino acids. Germline assignment: CDR1 LGHNA and CDR2 YSLEER. Trimming left V 1 base short and J 1 base short, with 8 bases between. The CDR3 nucleotides read TGCGCCAGCAGCCAAGTTGATGCTTCCTACAATGAGCAGTTCTTC. This sequence encodes CASSQVDASYNEQFF.

This clonotype was counted once. This chain uses TRBV5-6 with TRBJ1-1, with no clear D. Germline-derived CDR1 and CDR2 are SGHDT and YYEEEE. There are 12 residues in the CDR3. V gave up 4 bases and J gave up 8 bases, with 12 bases separating them. CDR3 amino acids: CASSDPPGEAFF. The DNA for the CDR3 is TGTGCCAGCAGCGACCCACCGGGGGAAGCTTTCTTT.

The chain links TRBV12-3 or TRBV12-4 to TRBJ2-2; D may be TRBD1 (5 bases). With 4 bases removed from V and 6 bases from J, the gap between germline ends came to 9 bases. The CDR3 consists of 13 residues. The CDR3: CASSSGFPGELFF. For the CDR3, the DNA is TGTGCCAGCAGTTCAGGGTTCCCCGGGGAGCTGTTTTTT.

This clonotype was seen a few times. The gene calls are TRBV7-2 and TRBJ2-7; 12 nucleotides line up with TRBD2. This CDR3 region has 18 residues. V was clipped by 2 bases and J by 0 bases; unmatched bases: 8. Looked up from germline, CDR1 is SGHTA and CDR2 is FQGNSA. This CDR3 reads CASSLSPRLAGDSYEQYF. CDR3 coding DNA: TGTGCCAGCAGCTTATCGCCCCGACTAGCGGGGGACTCCTACGAGCAGTACTTC.

V is TRBV20-1 and J is TRBJ2-7, with 9 bases matching TRBD2. The CDR3 loop spans 17 amino acids. Unmatched junction bases numbered 15, after V lost 5 bases and J lost 1 base. Per the germline V gene, CDR1 is DFQATT and CDR2 is SNEGSKA (reference sequence). The CDR3 sequence is CSALSYTLAGISYEQYF. The CDR3 bases are TGCAGTGCTCTATCGTACACGCTAGCGGGGATTTCCTACGAGCAGTACTTC.

This clonotype was seen a handful of times. This chain connects TRBV6-5 to TRBJ2-1; perhaps TRBD2 as D (6 bases). Between the trimmed V and J ends, which lost 4 bases and 5 bases, there was a span of 12 bases. Germline V CDR1 and CDR2: MNHEY, SVGAGI. The CDR3 contains 14 residues. CDR3 protein: CASSLTGEDNEQFF. CDR3 nucleotide sequence: TGTGCCAGCAGTTTGACGGGGGAAGACAATGAGCAGTTCTTC.

This clonotype was recorded a few times. V gene TRBV27 combines with J gene TRBJ2-4; 10 bases are a match to TRBD1. The J segment lost 8 bases and the V segment lost 7 bases, leaving 14 bases of the junction unmatched. Germline values: CDR1 MNHEY, CDR2 SMNVEV (reference sequence). This CDR3 region has 16 residues. The CDR3 here is CASKGTGDSHWDIQYF. DNA for the CDR3: TGTGCCAGCAAAGGGACAGGGGACTCACACTGGGACATTCAGTACTTC.

This clonotype has a handful of counts. V is TRBV12-3 or TRBV12-4 and J is TRBJ1-4; D is ambiguous. CDR3 length equals 15 residues. Trimming cost V 5 bases and J 7 bases, with 17 bases left between them. The DNA for the CDR3 is TGTGCCAGCAGTCTCGGGCCTCTCCTGCCTGAAAAACTGTTTTTT. Protein sequence: CASSLGPLLPEKLFF.

There are a few counts of this clonotype. The chain is built from TRBV19 and TRBJ1-1, with a possible D match to TRBD1 (5 bases). Between the trimmed V and J ends, which lost 9 bases and 10 bases, there was a span of 15 bases. From germline, CDR1 is LNHDA and CDR2 SQIVND (reference sequence). There are 11 residues in the CDR3. The CDR3 nucleotides read TGTGCCAGCACTAAAGGGGCGCTAGCTTTCTTT. Its protein is CASTKGALAFF.